The 14 T cell receptor beta chains presented below share a single source sample, sequenced in a study of cytomegalovirus exposure and HLA in healthy donors (dated by TCRdb to about 2017). Library construction relied on the immunoSEQ multiplex PCR assay. For the multiplex PCR, a mixture combining 60 forward primers for TCR Vbeta segments and 13 reverse primers for TCR Jbeta segments was used. TCRdb retrieved this table from immuneACCESS and kept in-frame rearrangements only. Not all clones are present; in checked studies, unresolved V genes account for under half, and no reason is known for the remainder. A total of 170,000 or so clones appear in this sample, roughly 80% of them only once. Of the sample, 4.8% falls within the top ten clones. Sequencing was carried out using PBMCs. The receptors derive from a young man in good health and CMV-seronegative.

The V call is TRBV13, the J call TRBJ1-3; weak D call: TRBD1 (5 bases). CDR3 size: 18 residues. Germline assignment: CDR1 PRHDT and CDR2 FYEKMQ (reference sequence). V lost 1 base and J 2 bases, leaving 18 bases between the germline ends. The DNA for the CDR3 is TGTGCCAGCAGCTTAGTCAGGGATCCACCGAGTCCTGGAAACACCATATATTTT. It specifies CASSLVRDPPSPGNTIYF.

This chain uses TRBV7-2 with TRBJ2-3; D remains unclear. This CDR3 region has 13 residues. Trimming shortened V by 1 base and J by 10 bases, and 12 bases separated the two germline ends. The germline V gene has CDR1 SGHTA and CDR2 FQGNSA. In DNA, the CDR3 is TGTGCCAGCAGCTTAGAGCCCTCTCAAGCGCAGTATTTT. Its translation: CASSLEPSQAQYF.

The rearrangement joins TRBV7-8 to TRBJ2-7, with no clear D. Deletions cut 1 base from V and 0 bases from J, with 7 bases between. Germline CDR1 SGHVS, CDR2 FQNEAQ. This CDR3 is 14 amino acids long. The CDR3 protein is CASSLGRSSYEQYF. The DNA for the CDR3 is TGTGCCAGCAGCTTAGGTAGAAGCTCCTACGAGCAGTACTTC.

The chain uses TRBV29-1 and TRBJ2-7, with 8 bases that match TRBD1. The CDR3 runs 17 residues. Germline V CDR1 and CDR2: SQVTM, ANQGSEA. J lost 2 bases, V lost 7 bases, and 19 bases had no gene match. CDR3 in amino acids: CSAAVPSRDRTTYEQYF. Here the CDR3 DNA reads TGCAGCGCCGCGGTGCCCTCCCGGGACAGGACAACCTACGAGCAGTACTTC.

The chain joins TRBV7-9 to TRBJ2-7; 11 bases are a match to TRBD2. CDR1 and CDR2 from the germline V gene are SEHNR and FQNEAQ (reference sequence). J lost 0 bases, V lost 1 base, and 5 bases had no gene match. The CDR3 sequence is 17 residues long. In nucleotides, the CDR3 is TGTGCCAGCAGCTTAGGTTTACTAGCGGGGGTCTCCTACGAGCAGTACTTC. Protein: CASSLGLLAGVSYEQYF. The full variable domain, its missing parts supplied by reference TRBV7-9 and TRBJ2-7, is DTGVSQNPRHKITKRGQNVTFRCDPISEHNRLYWYRQTLGQGPEFLTYFQNEAQLEKSRLLSDRFSAERPKGSFSTLEIQRTEQGDSAMYLCASSLGLLAGVSYEQYFGPGTRLTVT.

The J gene is TRBJ2-5, the V gene TRBV27, with D perhaps TRBD1 (7 bases). This CDR3 comprises 13 residues. Germline values: CDR1 MNHEY, CDR2 SMNVEV (reference sequence). The V and J ends lost 6 bases and 3 bases respectively, with 11 bases between them. CDR3 coding DNA: TGTGCCAGCAGGGGCAGGGGGGAAGAGACCCAGTACTTC. Its translation is CASRGRGEETQYF.

The V and J genes are TRBV19 and TRBJ2-7; D perhaps matches TRBD1 (5 bases). CDR3 size: 15 residues. Trimming removed 6 bases from V and 2 bases from J, with 17 bases in between. Germline V gives CDR1 LNHDA, CDR2 SQIVND (reference sequence). CDR3: CASSISRRATYEQYF. In DNA, the CDR3 is TGTGCCAGTAGCATAAGCCGCAGGGCAACCTACGAGCAGTACTTC.

This clone appeared a single time. Here the CDR3 reads CASSFRGIYEQYF. CDR3 DNA: TGCGCCAGCAGCTTCAGAGGGATCTACGAGCAGTACTTC. The chain uses TRBV5-1 and TRBJ2-7; D may be TRBD2 (5 bases). CDR1 and CDR2 from the germline V gene are SGHRS and YFSETQ. V was clipped by 2 bases and J by 3 bases, with 9 bases between them. The CDR3 length is 13 residues.

J is TRBJ2-7 and V is TRBV7-9; D might be TRBD1 (6 bases). Trimming left V 5 bases short and J 4 bases short, with 15 bases between. The CDR3 is 14 amino acids. From germline, CDR1 is SEHNR and CDR2 FQNEAQ (reference sequence). CDR3 sequence (DNA): TGTGCCAGCAGCGACGGGACATTGGGATACGAGCAGTACTTC. It yields the protein CASSDGTLGYEQYF.

About this clone itself: The germline gene is not matched at one end of the junction; a read error may be the cause. V usage is TRBV29-1 and J usage is TRBJ2-1; D might be TRBD2 (5 bases). The CDR3 totals 13 residues. The germline gives CDR1 SQVTM, CDR2 ANQGSEA. CDR3 loop: CSVQNGVYNEQFF. The DNA of the CDR3 is TGCAGCGTCCAAAACGGGGTATACAATGAACAGTTCTTC.

This clone is judged medium-sized (0.01 to 0.1%). V gene TRBV6-4 combines with J gene TRBJ2-3; the match to TRBD2 covers 7 bases. Unmatched junction bases numbered 7, after V lost 2 bases and J lost 2 bases. The CDR3 spans 16 residues. In germline, CDR1 is MRHNA, CDR2 SNTAGT. The CDR3 DNA is TGTGCCAGCAGTGACAGTACGAGCGGGGACACAGATACGCAGTATTTT. As protein: CASSDSTSGDTDTQYF.

The V and J genes are TRBV2 and TRBJ1-3; tentative D call: TRBD1 (6 bases). Germline values: CDR1 SNHLY, CDR2 FYNNEI. This CDR3 contains 17 residues. The ends were cut back, 5 bases at V and 2 bases at J, with 19 bases in the middle. CDR3 residues: CASSLTRTGLAGNTIYF. The CDR3 coding sequence is TGTGCCAGCAGTCTCACCCGAACAGGGCTGGCTGGAAACACCATATATTTT.

The genes are TRBV9 and TRBJ1-3; D call uncertain. V gave up 0 bases and J gave up 2 bases, with 9 bases separating them. The V gene's germline CDR1 is SGDLS and CDR2 YYNGEE. The CDR3 runs 15 residues. The CDR3 is CASSVARDPGNTIYF. The CDR3, as DNA: TGTGCCAGCAGCGTAGCGAGGGATCCTGGAAACACCATATATTTT.

In its sample, this clone was seen once. V and J are TRBV4-3 and TRBJ2-1; possibly TRBD2 for D (6 bases). The CDR3 sequence is 14 residues long. Trimming shortened V by 3 bases and J by 4 bases, and 10 bases separated the two germline ends. Germline CDR1 LGHNA, CDR2 YSLEER. CDR3 in DNA: TGCGCCAGCAGCCAGACTAGTTTGTACAATGAGCAGTTCTTC. Protein product: CASSQTSLYNEQFF.